This TCR beta chain was documented in a study of identical twins. General study findings and limits: The same donors were not followed; conclusions instead depended on cross-sectional statistical analysis.

TCRdb used MiXCR to reprocess the 5' RACE reads, holding one entry per CDR3 protein. This sample has approximately 220,000 distinct CDR3 sequences; over 8% occur once, and the top ten carry 5.1%. The CDR3 loop spans 14 amino acids. Germline CDR1 and CDR2: SGHDT and YYEEEE. The ends were cut back, 4 bases at V and 7 bases at J, with 15 bases in the middle. This clonotype was seen ten or more times. The target antigen is unknown. This chain links TRBV5-6 with TRBJ2-4; D might be TRBD1 or TRBD2, each matching 5 bases. This receptor was taken from a young woman in good health. The source material was memory (CD45RO+) T cells sorted from blood. The CDR3 here is CASSPPGQRNIQYF. The CDR3 nucleotides are TGTGCCAGCAGCCCGCCGGGGCAACGGAACATTCAGTACTTC.